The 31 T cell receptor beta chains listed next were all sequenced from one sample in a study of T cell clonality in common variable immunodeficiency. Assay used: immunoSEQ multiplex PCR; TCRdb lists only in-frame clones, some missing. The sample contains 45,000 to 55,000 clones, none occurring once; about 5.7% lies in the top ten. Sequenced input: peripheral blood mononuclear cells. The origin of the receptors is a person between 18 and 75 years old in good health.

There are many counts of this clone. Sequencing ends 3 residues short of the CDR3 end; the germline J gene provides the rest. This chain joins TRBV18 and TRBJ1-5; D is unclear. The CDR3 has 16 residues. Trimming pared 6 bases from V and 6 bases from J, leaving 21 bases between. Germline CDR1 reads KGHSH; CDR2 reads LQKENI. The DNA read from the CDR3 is TGTGCCAGCTCTCTTGATATCGGGGAGTCAGGTCAGCCC. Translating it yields CASSLDIGESGQP. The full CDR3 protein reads CASSLDIGESGQPQHF.

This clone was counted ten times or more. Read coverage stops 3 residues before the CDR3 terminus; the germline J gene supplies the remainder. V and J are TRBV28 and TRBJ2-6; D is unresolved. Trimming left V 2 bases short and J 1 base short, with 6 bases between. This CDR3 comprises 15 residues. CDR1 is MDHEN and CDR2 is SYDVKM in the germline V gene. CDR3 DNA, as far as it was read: TGTGCCAGCAGTTTACTCTCTTCTGGGGCCAACGTC. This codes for CASSLLSSGANV. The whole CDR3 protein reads CASSLLSSGANVLTF.

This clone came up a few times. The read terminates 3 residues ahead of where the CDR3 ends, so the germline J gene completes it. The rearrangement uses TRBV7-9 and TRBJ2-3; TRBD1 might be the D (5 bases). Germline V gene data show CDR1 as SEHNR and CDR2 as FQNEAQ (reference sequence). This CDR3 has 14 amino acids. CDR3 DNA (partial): TGTGCGGGCAGCCCTAAGACAGAGACAGATACG. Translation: CAGSPKTETDT. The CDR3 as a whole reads CAGSPKTETDTQYF.

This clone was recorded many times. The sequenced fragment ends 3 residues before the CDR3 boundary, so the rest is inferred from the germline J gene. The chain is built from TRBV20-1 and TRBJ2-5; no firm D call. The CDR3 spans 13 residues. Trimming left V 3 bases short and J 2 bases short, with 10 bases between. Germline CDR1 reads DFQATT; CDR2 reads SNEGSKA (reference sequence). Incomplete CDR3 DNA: TGCAGTGCTAGTGAGCCGTTTCAAGAGACC. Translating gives CSASEPFQET. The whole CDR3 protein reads CSASEPFQETQYF.

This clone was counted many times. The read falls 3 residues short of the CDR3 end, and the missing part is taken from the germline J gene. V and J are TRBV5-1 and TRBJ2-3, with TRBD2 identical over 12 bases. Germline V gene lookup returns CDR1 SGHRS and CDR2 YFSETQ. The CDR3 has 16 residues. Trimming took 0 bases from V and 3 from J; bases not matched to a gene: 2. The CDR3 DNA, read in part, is TGCGCCAGCAGCTTGGGGCTAGCGGGAGGGACAGATACG. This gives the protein CASSLGLAGGTDT. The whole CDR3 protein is CASSLGLAGGTDTQYF.

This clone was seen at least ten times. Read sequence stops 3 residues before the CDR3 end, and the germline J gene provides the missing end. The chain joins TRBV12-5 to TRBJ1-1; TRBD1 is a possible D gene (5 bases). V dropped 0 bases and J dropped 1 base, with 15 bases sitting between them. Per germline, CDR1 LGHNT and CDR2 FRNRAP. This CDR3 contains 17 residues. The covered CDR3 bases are TGTGCTAGTGGTTTGGTATTGTCTCGGGGGGAGAACACTGAA. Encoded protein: CASGLVLSRGENTE. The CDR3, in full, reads CASGLVLSRGENTEAFF. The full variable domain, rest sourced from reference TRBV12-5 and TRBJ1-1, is DARVTQTPRHKVTEMGQEVTMRCQPILGHNTVFWYRQTMMQGLELLAYFRNRAPLDDSGMPKDRFSAEMPDATLATLKIQPSEPRDSAVYFCASGLVLSRGENTEAFFGQGTRLTVV.

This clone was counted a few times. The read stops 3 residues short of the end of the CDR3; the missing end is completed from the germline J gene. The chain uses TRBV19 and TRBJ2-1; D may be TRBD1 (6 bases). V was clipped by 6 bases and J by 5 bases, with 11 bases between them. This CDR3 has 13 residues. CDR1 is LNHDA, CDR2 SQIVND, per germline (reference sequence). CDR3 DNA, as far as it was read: TGTGCCAGTAGGCTACAGGGTAACAATGAG. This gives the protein CASRLQGNNE. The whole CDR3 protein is CASRLQGNNEQFF.

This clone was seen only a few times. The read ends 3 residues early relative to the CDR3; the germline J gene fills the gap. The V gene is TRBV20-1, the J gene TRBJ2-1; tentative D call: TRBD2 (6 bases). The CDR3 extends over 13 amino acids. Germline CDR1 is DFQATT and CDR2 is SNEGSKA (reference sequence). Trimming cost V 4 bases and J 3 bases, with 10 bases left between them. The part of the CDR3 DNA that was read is TGCAGTGCTACTCGGGGGTACTACAATGAG. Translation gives CSATRGYYNE. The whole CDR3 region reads CSATRGYYNEQFF.

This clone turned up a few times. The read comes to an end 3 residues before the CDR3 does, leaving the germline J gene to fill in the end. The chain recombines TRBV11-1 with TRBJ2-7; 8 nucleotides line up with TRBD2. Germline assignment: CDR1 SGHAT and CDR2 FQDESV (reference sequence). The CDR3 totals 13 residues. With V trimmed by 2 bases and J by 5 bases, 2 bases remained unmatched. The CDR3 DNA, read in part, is TGTGCCAGCAGCTTAAGCGGGAGCCACGAG. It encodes CASSLSGSHE. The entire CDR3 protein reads CASSLSGSHEQYF.

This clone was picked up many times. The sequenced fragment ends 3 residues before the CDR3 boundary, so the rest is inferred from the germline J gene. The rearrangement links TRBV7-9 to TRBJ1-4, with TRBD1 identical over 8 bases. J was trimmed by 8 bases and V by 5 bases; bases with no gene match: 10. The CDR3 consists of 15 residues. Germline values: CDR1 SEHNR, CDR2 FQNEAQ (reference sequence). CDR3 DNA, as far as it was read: TGTGCCAGCAGCCACCCCGGACAGGGAGACGAAAAA. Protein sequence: CASSHPGQGDEK. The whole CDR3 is CASSHPGQGDEKLFF.

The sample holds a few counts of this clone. The sequenced part of the CDR3 DNA is TGTGCCAGCAGCCCGAGGGGCGGGGCCCCCTACGAG. This gives the protein CASSPRGGAPYE. The full-length CDR3 reads as CASSPRGGAPYEQYF. This chain links TRBV5-4 with TRBJ2-7, with D possibly being TRBD2 (6 bases). The read falls 3 residues short of the CDR3 end, and the missing part is taken from the germline J gene. Trimming left V 4 bases short and J 2 bases short, with 16 bases between. The V gene's germline CDR1 is SGHNT and CDR2 YYREEE (reference sequence). The CDR3 has 15 residues.

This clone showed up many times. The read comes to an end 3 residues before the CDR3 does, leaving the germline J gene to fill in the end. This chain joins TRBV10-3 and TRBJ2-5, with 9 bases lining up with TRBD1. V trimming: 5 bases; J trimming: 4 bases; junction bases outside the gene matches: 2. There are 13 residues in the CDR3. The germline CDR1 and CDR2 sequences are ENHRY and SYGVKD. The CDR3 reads CAISLDRGETQYF. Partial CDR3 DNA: TGTGCCATCAGTTTGGACAGGGGAGAGACC.

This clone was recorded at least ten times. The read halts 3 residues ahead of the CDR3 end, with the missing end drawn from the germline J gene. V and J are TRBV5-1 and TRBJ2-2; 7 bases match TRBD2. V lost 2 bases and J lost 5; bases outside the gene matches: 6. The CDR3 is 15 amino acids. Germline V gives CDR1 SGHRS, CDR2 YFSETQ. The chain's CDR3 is CASSFPAGDTGELFF. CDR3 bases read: TGCGCCAGCAGCTTCCCCGCGGGAGATACCGGGGAG.

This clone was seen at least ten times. CDR3 DNA (partial): TGCAGTGCTAGGAGAGGACAGGCCCCCATCGGC. Translating it yields CSARRGQAPIG. The entire CDR3 sequence reads CSARRGQAPIGYTF. This sequence joins TRBV20-1 and TRBJ1-2; 7 bases fit TRBD1. The read ends 3 residues shy of where the CDR3 ends; the end is completed using the germline J gene. Germline V CDR1 and CDR2: DFQATT, SNEGSKA (reference sequence). This CDR3 contains 14 residues.

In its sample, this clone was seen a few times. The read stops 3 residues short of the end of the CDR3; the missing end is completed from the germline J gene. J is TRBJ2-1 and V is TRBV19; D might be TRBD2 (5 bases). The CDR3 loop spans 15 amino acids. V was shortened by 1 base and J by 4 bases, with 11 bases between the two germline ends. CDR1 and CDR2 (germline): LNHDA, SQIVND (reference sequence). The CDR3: CASSIVAGPYNEQFF. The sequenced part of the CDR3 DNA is TGTGCCAGTAGTATAGTTGCGGGCCCTTACAATGAG.

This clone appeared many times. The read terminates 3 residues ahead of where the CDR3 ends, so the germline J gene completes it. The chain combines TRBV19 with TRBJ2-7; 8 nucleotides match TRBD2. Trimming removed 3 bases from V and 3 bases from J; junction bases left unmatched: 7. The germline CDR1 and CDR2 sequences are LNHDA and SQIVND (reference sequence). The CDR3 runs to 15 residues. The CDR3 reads CASSMSLAGYYEQYF. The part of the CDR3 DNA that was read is TGTGCCAGTAGTATGTCGCTAGCGGGTTACTACGAG.

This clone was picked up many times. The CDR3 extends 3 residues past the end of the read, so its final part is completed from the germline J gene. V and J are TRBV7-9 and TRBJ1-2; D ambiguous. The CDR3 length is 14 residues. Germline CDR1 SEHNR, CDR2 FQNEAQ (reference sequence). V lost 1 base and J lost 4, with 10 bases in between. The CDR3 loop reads CASSLGPGTYGYTF. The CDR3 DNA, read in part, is TGTGCCAGCAGCTTAGGACCGGGTACCTATGGC.

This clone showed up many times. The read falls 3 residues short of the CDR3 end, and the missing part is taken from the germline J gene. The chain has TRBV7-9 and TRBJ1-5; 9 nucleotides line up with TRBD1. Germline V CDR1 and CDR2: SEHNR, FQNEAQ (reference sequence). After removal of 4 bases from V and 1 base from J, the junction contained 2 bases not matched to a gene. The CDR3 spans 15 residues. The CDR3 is CASSWGQGSNQPQHF. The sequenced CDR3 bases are TGTGCCAGCAGCTGGGGACAGGGAAGCAATCAGCCC.

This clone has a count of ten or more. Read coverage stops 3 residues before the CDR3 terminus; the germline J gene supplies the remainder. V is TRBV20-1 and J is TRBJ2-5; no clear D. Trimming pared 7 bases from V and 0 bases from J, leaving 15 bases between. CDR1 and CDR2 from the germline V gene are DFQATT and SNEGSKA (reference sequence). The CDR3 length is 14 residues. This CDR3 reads CSVPTQLYQETQYF. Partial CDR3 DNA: TGCAGTGTACCGACTCAGCTGTACCAAGAGACC.

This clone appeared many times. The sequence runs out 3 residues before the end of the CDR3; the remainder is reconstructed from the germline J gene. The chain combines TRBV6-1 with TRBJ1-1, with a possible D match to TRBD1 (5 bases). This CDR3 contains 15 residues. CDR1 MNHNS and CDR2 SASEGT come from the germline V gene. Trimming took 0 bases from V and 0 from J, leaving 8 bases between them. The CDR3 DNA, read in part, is TGTGCCAGCAGTGAAGCGGCAGGGTTGAACACTGAA. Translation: CASSEAAGLNTE. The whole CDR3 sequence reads CASSEAAGLNTEAFF.

The covered CDR3 bases are TGTGCCAGCAAGCGGGATTACCAAGAGACC. It codes for CASKRDYQET. The full CDR3 protein is CASKRDYQETQYF. The V call is TRBV2, the J call TRBJ2-5; the match to TRBD2 covers 7 bases. The DNA ends 3 residues before the CDR3 does, and the rest of the CDR3 is filled in from the germline J gene. After removal of 7 bases from V and 0 bases from J, the junction contained 2 bases not matched to a gene. This CDR3 region has 13 residues. Per germline, CDR1 SNHLY and CDR2 FYNNEI.

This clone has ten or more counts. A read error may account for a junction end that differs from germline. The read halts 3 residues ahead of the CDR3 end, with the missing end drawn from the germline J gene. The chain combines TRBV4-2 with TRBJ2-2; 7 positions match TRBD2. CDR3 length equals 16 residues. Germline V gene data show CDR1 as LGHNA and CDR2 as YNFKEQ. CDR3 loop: CASSTLASHLSGELFF. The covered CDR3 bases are TGCGCCAGCAGCACACTAGCGTCTCACTTGAGCGGGGAG.

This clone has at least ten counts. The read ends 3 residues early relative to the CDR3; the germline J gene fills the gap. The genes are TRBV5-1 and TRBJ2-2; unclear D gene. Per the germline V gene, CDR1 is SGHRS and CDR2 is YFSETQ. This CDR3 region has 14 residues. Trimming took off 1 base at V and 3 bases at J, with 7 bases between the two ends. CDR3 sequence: CASSLYQDTGELFF. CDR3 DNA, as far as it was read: TGCGCCAGCAGCTTGTATCAGGACACCGGGGAG.

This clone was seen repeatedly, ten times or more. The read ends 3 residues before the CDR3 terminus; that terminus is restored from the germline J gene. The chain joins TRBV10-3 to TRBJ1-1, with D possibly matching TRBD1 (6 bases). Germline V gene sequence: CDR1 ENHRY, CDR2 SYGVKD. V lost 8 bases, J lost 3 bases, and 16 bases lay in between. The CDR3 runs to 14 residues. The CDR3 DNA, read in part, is TGTGCCATCCGAACAGGGATTAGTCACACTGAA. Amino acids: CAIRTGISHTE. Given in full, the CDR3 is CAIRTGISHTEAFF.

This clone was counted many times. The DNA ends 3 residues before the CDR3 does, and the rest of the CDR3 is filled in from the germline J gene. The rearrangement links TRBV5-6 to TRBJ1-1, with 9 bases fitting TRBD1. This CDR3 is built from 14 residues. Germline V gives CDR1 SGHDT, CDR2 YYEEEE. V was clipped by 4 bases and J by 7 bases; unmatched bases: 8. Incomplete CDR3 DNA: TGTGCCAGCAGCAGTACAGGGGGCAACCTTGAA. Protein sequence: CASSSTGGNLE. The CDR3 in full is CASSSTGGNLEAFF. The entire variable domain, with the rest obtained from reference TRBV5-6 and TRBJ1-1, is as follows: DAGVTQSPTHLIKTRGQQVTLRCSPKSGHDTVSWYQQALGQGPQFIFQYYEEEERQRGNFPDRFSGHQFPNYSSELNVNALLLGDSALYLCASSSTGGNLEAFFGQGTRLTVV.

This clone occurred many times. The CDR3 sequence is CSARDLAGSSYNEQFF. The sequenced part of the CDR3 DNA is TGCAGTGCTAGAGATTTAGCGGGGAGCTCCTACAATGAG. The rearrangement links TRBV20-1 to TRBJ2-1, with 8 bases lining up with TRBD2. The read ends 3 residues before the CDR3 terminus; that terminus is restored from the germline J gene. The length of the CDR3 is 16 residues. Trimming cost V 0 bases and J 0 bases; bases outside gene matches: 4. Germline V gives CDR1 DFQATT, CDR2 SNEGSKA (reference sequence).

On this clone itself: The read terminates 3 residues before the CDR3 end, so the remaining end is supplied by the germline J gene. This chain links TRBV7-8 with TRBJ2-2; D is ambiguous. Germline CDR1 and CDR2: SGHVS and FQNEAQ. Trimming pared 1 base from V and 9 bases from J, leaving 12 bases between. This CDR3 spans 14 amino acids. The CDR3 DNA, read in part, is TGTGCCAGCAGCTTAGGAGGTCTAGTCTGGGAG. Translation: CASSLGGLVWE. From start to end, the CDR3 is CASSLGGLVWELFF.

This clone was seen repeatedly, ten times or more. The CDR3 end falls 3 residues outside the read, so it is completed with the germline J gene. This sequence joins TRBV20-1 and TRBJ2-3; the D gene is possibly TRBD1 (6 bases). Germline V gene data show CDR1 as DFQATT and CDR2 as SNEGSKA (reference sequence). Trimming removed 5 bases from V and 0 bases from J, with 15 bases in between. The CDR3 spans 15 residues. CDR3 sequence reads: CSAQIRDTSTDTQYF. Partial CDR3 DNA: TGCAGTGCTCAGATCCGGGACACTAGCACAGATACG.

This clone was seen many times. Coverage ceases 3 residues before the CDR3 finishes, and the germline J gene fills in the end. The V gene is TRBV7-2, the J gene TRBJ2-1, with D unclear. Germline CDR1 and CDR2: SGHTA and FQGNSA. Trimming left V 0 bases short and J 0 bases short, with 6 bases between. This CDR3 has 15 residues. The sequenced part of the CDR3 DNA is TGTGCCAGCAGCTTAGCGGTTAGCTCCTACAATGAG. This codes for CASSLAVSSYNE. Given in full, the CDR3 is CASSLAVSSYNEQFF.

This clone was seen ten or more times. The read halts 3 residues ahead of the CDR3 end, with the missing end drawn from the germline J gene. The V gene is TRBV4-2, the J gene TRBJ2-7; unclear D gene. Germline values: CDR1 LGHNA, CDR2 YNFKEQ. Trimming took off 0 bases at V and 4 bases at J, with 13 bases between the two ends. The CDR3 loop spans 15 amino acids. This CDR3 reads CASSQDRSSLYEQYF. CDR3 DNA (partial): TGTGCCAGCAGCCAAGACAGGTCGTCTTTGTACGAG.

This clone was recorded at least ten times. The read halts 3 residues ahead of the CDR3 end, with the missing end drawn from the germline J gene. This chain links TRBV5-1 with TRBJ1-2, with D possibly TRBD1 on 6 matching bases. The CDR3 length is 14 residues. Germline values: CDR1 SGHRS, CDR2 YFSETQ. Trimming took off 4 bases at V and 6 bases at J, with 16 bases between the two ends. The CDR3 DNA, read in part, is TGCGCCAGCAGCCCGCGGGCAGGGGAGCATGGC. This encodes CASSPRAGEHG. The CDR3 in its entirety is CASSPRAGEHGYTF.